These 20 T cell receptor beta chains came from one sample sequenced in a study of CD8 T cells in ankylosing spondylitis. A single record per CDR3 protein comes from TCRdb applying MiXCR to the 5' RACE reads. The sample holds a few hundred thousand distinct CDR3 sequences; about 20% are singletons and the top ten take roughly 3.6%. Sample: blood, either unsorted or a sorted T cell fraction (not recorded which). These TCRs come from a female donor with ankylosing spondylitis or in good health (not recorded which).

CDR3 protein: CSAIGGLNTGELFF. The CDR3 coding sequence is TGCAGTGCTATCGGGGGTCTGAACACCGGGGAGCTGTTTTTT. The chain carries TRBV20-1 and TRBJ2-2; D may be TRBD2 (6 bases). Looked up from germline, CDR1 is DFQATT and CDR2 is SNEGSKA (reference sequence). The CDR3 is 14 amino acids. Deletions cut 4 bases from V and 1 base from J, with 10 bases between.

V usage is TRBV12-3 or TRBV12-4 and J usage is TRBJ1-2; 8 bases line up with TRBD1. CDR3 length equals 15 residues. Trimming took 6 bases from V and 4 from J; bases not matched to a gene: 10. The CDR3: CASSPDRAGIYGYTF. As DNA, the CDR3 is TGTGCCAGCAGCCCGGACAGGGCCGGAATCTATGGCTACACCTTC.

The CDR3 is CASSAQGINIWDTQYF. The DNA for the CDR3 is TGTGCCAGCAGCGCACAGGGAATCAACATCTGGGATACGCAGTATTTT. This sequence joins TRBV9 and TRBJ2-3; D possibly corresponds to TRBD1 (6 bases). Germline assignment: CDR1 SGDLS and CDR2 YYNGEE. Trimming shortened V by 3 bases and J by 6 bases, and 20 bases separated the two germline ends. This CDR3 has 16 amino acids.

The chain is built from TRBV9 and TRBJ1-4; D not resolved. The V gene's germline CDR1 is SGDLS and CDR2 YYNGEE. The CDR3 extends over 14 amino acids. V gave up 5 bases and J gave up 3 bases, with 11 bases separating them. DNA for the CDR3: TGTGCCAGCAGTCAGACGTCAGCTAATGAAAAACTGTTTTTT. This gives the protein CASSQTSANEKLFF.

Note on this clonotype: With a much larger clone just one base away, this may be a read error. CDR3 protein: CASSYSRSSYNEQFF. The CDR3 coding sequence is TGTGCCAGCAGTTACAGCCGGAGCTCCTACAATGAGCAGTTCTTC. This chain connects TRBV6-5 to TRBJ2-1; D not certain. V was pared by 2 bases and J by 0 bases, with 8 bases between. Per germline, CDR1 MNHEY and CDR2 SVGAGI. This CDR3 spans 15 amino acids.

CDR3 amino acids: CASTPTSGSIAAQYF. The CDR3 DNA reads as TGCGCCAGCACCCCGACTAGCGGGAGCATCGCGGCGCAGTATTTT. The V and J genes are TRBV4-3 and TRBJ2-3; 12 bases line up with TRBD2. CDR1 LGHNA and CDR2 YSLEER come from the germline V gene. V was pared by 7 bases and J by 10 bases, with 12 bases of the junction left unmatched. The CDR3 totals 15 residues.

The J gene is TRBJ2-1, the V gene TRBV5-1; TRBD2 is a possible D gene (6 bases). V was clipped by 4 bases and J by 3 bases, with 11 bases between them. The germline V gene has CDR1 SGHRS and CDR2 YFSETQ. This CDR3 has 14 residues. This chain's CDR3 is CASSKREVYNEQFF. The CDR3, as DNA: TGCGCCAGCAGCAAGAGGGAGGTCTACAATGAGCAGTTCTTC.

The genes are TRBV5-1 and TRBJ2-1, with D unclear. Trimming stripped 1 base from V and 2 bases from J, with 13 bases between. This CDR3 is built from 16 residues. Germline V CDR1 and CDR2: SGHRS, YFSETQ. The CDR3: CASSLNRLAPYNEQFF. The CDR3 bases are TGCGCCAGCAGCTTGAACCGTTTAGCCCCCTACAATGAGCAGTTCTTC. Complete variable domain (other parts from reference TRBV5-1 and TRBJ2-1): KAGVTQTPRYLIKTRGQQVTLSCSPISGHRSVSWYQQTPGQGLQFLFEYFSETQRNKGNFPGRFSGRQFSNSRSEMNVSTLELGDSALYLCASSLNRLAPYNEQFFGPGTRLTVL.

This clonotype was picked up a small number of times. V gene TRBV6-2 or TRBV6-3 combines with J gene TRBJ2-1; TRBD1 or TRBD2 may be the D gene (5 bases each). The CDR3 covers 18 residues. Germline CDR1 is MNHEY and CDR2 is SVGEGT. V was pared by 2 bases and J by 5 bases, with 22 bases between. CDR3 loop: CASSYPTSGTYFDNEQFF. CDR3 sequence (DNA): TGTGCCAGCAGTTACCCGACTTCCGGGACCTATTTCGACAATGAGCAGTTCTTC.

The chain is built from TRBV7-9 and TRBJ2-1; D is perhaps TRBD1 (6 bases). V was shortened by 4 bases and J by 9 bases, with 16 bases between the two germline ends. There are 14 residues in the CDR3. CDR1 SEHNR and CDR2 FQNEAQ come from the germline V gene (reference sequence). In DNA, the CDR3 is TGTGCCAGCAGCTACATAGGGGAAGGGGGTGAGCAGTTCTTC. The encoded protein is CASSYIGEGGEQFF. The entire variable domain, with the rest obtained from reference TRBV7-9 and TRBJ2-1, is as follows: DTGVSQNPRHKITKRGQNVTFRCDPISEHNRLYWYRQTLGQGPEFLTYFQNEAQLEKSRLLSDRFSAERPKGSFSTLEIQRTEQGDSAMYLCASSYIGEGGEQFFGPGTRLTVL.

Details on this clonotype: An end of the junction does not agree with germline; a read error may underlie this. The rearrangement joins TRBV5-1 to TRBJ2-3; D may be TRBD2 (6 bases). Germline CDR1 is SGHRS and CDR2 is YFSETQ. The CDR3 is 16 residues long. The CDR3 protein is CASSLASAGSTDTLYF. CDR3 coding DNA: TGCGCCAGCAGCTTGGCCTCGGCGGGGAGCACAGATACGCTGTATTTT. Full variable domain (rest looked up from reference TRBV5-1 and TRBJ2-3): KAGVTQTPRYLIKTRGQQVTLSCSPISGHRSVSWYQQTPGQGLQFLFEYFSETQRNKGNFPGRFSGRQFSNSRSEMNVSTLELGDSALYLCASSLASAGSTDTLYFGPGTRLTVL.

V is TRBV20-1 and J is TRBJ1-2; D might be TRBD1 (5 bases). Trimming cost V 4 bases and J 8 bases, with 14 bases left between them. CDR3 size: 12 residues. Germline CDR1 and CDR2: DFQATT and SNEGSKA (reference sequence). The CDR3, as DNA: TGCAGTGCTACCATAACAGGAAACGGCTACACCTTC. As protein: CSATITGNGYTF.

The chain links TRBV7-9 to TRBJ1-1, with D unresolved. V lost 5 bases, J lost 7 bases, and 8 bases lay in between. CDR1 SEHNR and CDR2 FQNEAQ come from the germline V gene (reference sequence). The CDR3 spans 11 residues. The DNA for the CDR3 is TGTGCCAGCAGCCCCAAACTTGAAGCTTTCTTT. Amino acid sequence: CASSPKLEAFF.

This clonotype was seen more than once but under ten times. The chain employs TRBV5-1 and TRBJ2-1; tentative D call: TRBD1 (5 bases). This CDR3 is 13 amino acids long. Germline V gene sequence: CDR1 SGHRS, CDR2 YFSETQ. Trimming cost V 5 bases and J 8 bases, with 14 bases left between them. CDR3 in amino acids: CASSYSGLYEQFF. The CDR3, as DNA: TGCGCCAGCAGTTACTCAGGGTTATATGAGCAGTTCTTC.

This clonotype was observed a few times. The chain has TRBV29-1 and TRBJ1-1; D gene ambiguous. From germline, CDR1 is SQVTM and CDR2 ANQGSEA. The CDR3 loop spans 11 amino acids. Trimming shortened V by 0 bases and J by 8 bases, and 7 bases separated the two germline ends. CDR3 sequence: CSVEDQREAFF. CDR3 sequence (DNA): TGCAGCGTTGAAGATCAGAGGGAAGCTTTCTTT.

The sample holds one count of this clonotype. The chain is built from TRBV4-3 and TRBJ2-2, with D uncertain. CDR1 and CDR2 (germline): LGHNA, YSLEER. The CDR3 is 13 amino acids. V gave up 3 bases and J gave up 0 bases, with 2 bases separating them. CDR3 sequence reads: CASSHSNTGELFF. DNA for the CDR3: TGCGCCAGCAGCCACTCGAACACCGGGGAGCTGTTTTTT.

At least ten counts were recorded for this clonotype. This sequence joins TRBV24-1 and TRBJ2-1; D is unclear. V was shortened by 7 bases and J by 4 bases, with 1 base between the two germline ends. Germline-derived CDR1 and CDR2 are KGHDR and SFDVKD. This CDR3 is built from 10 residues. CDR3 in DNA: TGTGCCACCAGATACAATGAGCAGTTCTTC. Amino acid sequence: CATRYNEQFF.

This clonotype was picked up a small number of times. CDR3 DNA sequence: TGTGCCAGCAGGTTCGGGCTAGCGGGAGGGGAGACCCAGTACTTC. Translation gives CASRFGLAGGETQYF. The chain combines TRBV28 with TRBJ2-5, with 12 positions matching TRBD2. The CDR3 consists of 15 residues. In germline, CDR1 is MDHEN, CDR2 SYDVKM. The V gene end was trimmed by 6 bases and the J gene end by 5 bases; junction bases not matched to a gene: 7.

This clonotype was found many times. CDR3 in amino acids: CSAGTGRSYEQYF. CDR3 DNA: TGCAGTGCCGGGACAGGGCGCTCCTACGAGCAGTACTTC. This rearrangement joins TRBV20-1 to TRBJ2-7, with TRBD1 matching 9 bases. The V segment lost 6 bases and the J segment 0 bases; nucleotides outside the gene matches: 3. Germline loops: CDR1 DFQATT, CDR2 SNEGSKA (reference sequence). CDR3 length: 13 residues.

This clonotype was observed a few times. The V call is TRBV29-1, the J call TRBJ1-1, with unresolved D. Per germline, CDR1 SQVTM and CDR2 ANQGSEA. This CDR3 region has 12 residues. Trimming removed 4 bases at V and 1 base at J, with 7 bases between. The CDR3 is CSVGGKNTEAFF. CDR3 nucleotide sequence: TGCAGCGTTGGAGGGAAGAACACTGAAGCTTTCTTT.